This is a list of T cell receptor beta chains from one sample in a study of blood T cells in healthy people across ages. MiXCR, run by TCRdb on the 5' RACE reads, gives a single entry per CDR3 protein. The repertoire holds some 1.7 million distinct CDR3 sequences, about 30% seen once, with about 7.7% in the top ten. Sequencing input: blood. The receptors originated from a woman aged 25-40 years in good health. Each CDR3 is given with its conserved first and last residue.

v_call: TRBV2
cdr3_length: 17
j_call: TRBJ2-3
cdr3_aa: CASSAGGTSGNTDTQYF

v_call: TRBV20-1
cdr3_length: 15
j_call: TRBJ2-1
cdr3_aa: CSATIRTSVRNEQFF

v_call: TRBV10-1
cdr3_length: 11
j_call: TRBJ2-7
cdr3_aa: CASSTSGEQYF

v_call: TRBV20-1
cdr3_length: 13
j_call: TRBJ2-7
cdr3_aa: CSAMDPTRYEQYF

v_call: TRBV24-1
cdr3_length: 13
j_call: TRBJ1-6
cdr3_aa: CATSDRLGSPLHF

v_call: TRBV2
cdr3_length: 14
j_call: TRBJ2-2
cdr3_aa: CASRSGAITGELFF

v_call: TRBV7-3
cdr3_length: 16
j_call: TRBJ2-1
cdr3_aa: CASSLTRASSYNEQFF

v_call: TRBV10-3
cdr3_length: 16
j_call: TRBJ2-3
cdr3_aa: CAISESGHPSTDTQYF

v_call: TRBV4-3
cdr3_length: 15
j_call: TRBJ2-7
cdr3_aa: CASSRPGTPSYEQYF

v_call: TRBV12-3/TRBV12-4
cdr3_length: 17
j_call: TRBJ2-7
cdr3_aa: CASSPPVLAGLAYEQYF

v_call: TRBV6-5
cdr3_length: 13
j_call: TRBJ1-2
cdr3_aa: CASSSRPGLGYTF

v_call: TRBV6-2/TRBV6-3
cdr3_length: 16
j_call: TRBJ1-5
cdr3_aa: CASSPHGQGGVQPQHF

v_call: TRBV12-3/TRBV12-4
cdr3_length: 20
j_call: TRBJ2-2
cdr3_aa: CASSLLPGLAGGRATGELFF

v_call: TRBV6-1
cdr3_length: 18
j_call: TRBJ2-1
cdr3_aa: CASHTRLTSGGLNDEQFF

v_call: TRBV12-3/TRBV12-4
cdr3_length: 14
j_call: TRBJ2-5
cdr3_aa: CASSRDSRYNEQYF

v_call: TRBV11-2
cdr3_length: 16
j_call: -
cdr3_aa: CASSLEWGRVRETQYF

v_call: TRBV21-1
cdr3_length: 12
j_call: TRBJ1-2
cdr3_aa: CAINPVNYGHTF

v_call: TRBV4-1
cdr3_length: 15
j_call: TRBJ2-7
cdr3_aa: CASSSKRGDSYEQYF

v_call: TRBV5-5
cdr3_length: 17
j_call: TRBJ2-1
cdr3_aa: CASSASTSGSSYNEQFF

v_call: TRBV7-6
cdr3_length: 14
j_call: TRBJ1-5
cdr3_aa: CASSLAQGSQPQHF